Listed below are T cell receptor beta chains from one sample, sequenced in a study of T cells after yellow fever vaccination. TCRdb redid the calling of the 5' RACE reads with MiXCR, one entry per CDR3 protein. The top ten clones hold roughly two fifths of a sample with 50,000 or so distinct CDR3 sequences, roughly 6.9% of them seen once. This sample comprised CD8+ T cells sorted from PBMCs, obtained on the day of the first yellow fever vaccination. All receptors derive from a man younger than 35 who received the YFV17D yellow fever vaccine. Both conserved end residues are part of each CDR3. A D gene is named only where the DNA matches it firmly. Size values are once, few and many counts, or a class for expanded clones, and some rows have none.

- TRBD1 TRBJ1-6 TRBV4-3 TGCGCCAGCAGCCAGGGGGGGACAGGGTGGAATTCACCCCTCCACTTT CASSQGGTGWNSPLHF
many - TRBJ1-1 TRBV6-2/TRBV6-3 TGTGCCAGCAGCTTGACAAACACTGAAGCTTTCTTT CASSLTNTEAFF
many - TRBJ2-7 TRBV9 TGTGCCAGCAGCGCCGGCTATGGGGGTCTCTACGAGCAGTACTTC CASSAGYGGLYEQYF
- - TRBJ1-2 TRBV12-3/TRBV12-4 TGTGCCAGCAGTTCACGGACTGACTTCTATGGCTACACCTTC CASSSRTDFYGYTF
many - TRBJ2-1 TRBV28 TGTGCCAGCAGTTTTCAGCGTAGGTCCTACAATGAGCAGTTCTTC CASSFQRRSYNEQFF
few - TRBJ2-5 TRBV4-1 TGCGCCAGCAGCCACCCCGGGCTTAGGGGGGGGGCGTTCCAAGAGACCCAGTACTTC CASSHPGLRGGAFQETQYF
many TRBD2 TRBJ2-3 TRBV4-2 TGTGCCAGCAGCCGGACTAGCGGGGGGGCCACAGATACGCAGTATTTT CASSRTSGGATDTQYF
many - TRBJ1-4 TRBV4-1 TGCGCCAGCAGCCAAGCCATCCAGGGAGGGGAAAAACTGTTTTTT CASSQAIQGGEKLFF
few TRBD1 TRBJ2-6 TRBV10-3 TGTGCCATCAGTGGGACAGGCTTCTCTGGGGCCAACGTCCTGACTTTC CAISGTGFSGANVLTF
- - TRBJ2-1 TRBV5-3 TGTGCCAGGGGCCCCGGGGTCCGGCACAATGAGCAGTTCTTC CARGPGVRHNEQFF
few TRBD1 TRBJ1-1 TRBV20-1 TGCAGTGCTAGAGATCGGACAGGGGCCGTAAGTCCGTCTGAAGCTTTCTTT CSARDRTGAVSPSEAFF